This T cell receptor (beta chain) derives from a study of blood T cells in healthy people across ages (dated by TCRdb to between 2014 and 2017). Looking at the study overall: In model experiments, template switching captured about one uniquely barcoded TCR beta cDNA molecule for every two T cells. Using the same blood draw, the study looked at two additional independent replicas of 1 million unique cDNA reads for two donors, one aged 18 to 29 and the other aged 80 or older. Donors of different ages were randomly distributed across sequencing lanes to avoid experimental bias. The study measured age-related changes in TCR beta repertoire diversity using deep sequencing normalized with unique cDNA molecular identifiers. The donors were split into four age groups: young (average around 16 years), middle-aged (roughly 40), aged (roughly 60) and long-lived (more than 80). Paper-wide results and their limitations: Observed TCR beta diversity correlated strongly with the percentage of naive T cells measured by flow cytometry. Observed TCR beta diversity per million T cells fell roughly linearly with age, and a significant reduction was already apparent by age around 40. Compared with the aged group, the long-lived group had more naive CD4+ T cells, fewer expanded clones and increased TCR diversity, suggesting age selection. Since profiling was done on bulk unsorted PBMCs, naive and antigen-experienced compartments could not be conclusively compared. Because donor CMV infection status was unknown, age-related changes in expanded clonotypes were potentially confounded. Estimates of total diversity from one million sequenced T cells were regarded as lower bounds and underestimates.

Relative to germline, V is 4 bases shorter and J is 2 bases shorter, with 10 bases between their ends. The CDR3 runs 15 residues from the cysteine to the phenylalanine. Only the CDR3 DNA stays, 45 bases, in frame from base 1. The germline V gene (reference sequence) gives CDR1 as SGHNT and CDR2 as YYREEE. Donors were a few dozen systemically healthy Caucasian individuals from Russia aged 6 to 90 years. Each donor gave roughly 9.5 milliliters of peripheral blood, collected into EDTA-treated Vacutainer tubes. Ficoll-Paque density-gradient centrifugation was used to isolate PBMCs, with at least 7 million obtained per sample. Total RNA, at least 6 micrograms per sample, was extracted from PBMCs with Trizol reagent. For every donor, an aliquot of PBMCs went through flow cytometry to measure the percentages of naive CD45RAhigh/CD27high T cells. Receptor amplification or capture employed 5' RACE. The sample was run on an Illumina HiSeq 2500. A second PCR of roughly 7 to 11 cycles was performed with a sample-barcoded 5' primer and a J-beta primer mix. A template-switch 5' adaptor carrying 12 random nucleotides introduced a unique molecular identifier onto each TCR beta cDNA molecule. Each sample yielded at least 2.5 million CDR3-containing paired-end reads. First-strand cDNA synthesis was performed from all RNA using the Mint cDNA synthesis kit, with priming by a TRBC-specific oligonucleotide. After uracil-DNA glycosylase treatment, a first 18-cycle PCR used universal primers M1SS and BC2_uni_R on all cDNA. The authors' analysis ran thus. For normalization, 1 million high-quality reads were randomly selected from each sample, with every read carrying a distinct molecular identifier. Reads with shared molecular identifiers were discarded instead of being binned into consensus sequences. MiTCR, set to a Q25 quality threshold and the strictest error-elimination algorithm, was used for CDR3 identification, clonotype clustering and error correction. Lower-bound total TCR beta diversity was estimated with a nonparametric unseen species model using Euler transformation. TCRdb trimmed the raw reads at Q25, called clones with MiXCR and kept productive beta chains. Rows are combined by CDR3 protein, so each entry shows the most common genes and DNA. The authors' filters were not applied to this entry. In this sample the table shows about 760,000 distinct CDR3 sequences, about 61% of which occur a single time. The ten largest clones represent 20% to 30% of the sample.

As for this clonotype: Its cognate antigen has yet to be identified. Base qualities are not recorded, but no much larger clone differs from it by a single base.

Sequencing was done on a sample of blood. The clonotype originates from a man in his forties in good health. The rearranged chain carries TRBV5-4 and TRBJ2-6; confidence is insufficient to name the D gene. The base sequence is TGTGCCAGCAGCCCCCGGATACCTGGGGCCAACGTCCTGACTTTC. The translation is CASSPRIPGANVLTF.